This record concerns one TCR beta chain sequence. Here immunoSEQ multiplex PCR was the method, and the copy in TCRdb shows in-frame clones only, minus some. The sample shows about 270,000 clones, 75% to 95% of them seen only once. This sample was taken from a study of blood T cell repertoires in COVID-19. Study in general: From T cells, B-cell-depleted T cells, or PBMCs came the material, which was cDNA or gDNA.

Individuals in the exposed group had encountered a COVID-19 case within 2 weeks preceding study entry. Sequencing was done on a sample of PBMCs or T cells enriched from blood (not recorded which). This TCR was sampled from a man aged 40-55 years who had been exposed to COVID-19.

This CDR3 is CAWIQPNTEAFF. CDR3 sequence (DNA): TGTGCCTGGATACAACCGAACACTGAAGCTTTCTTT. V and J are TRBV30 and TRBJ1-1; no firm D call. With 4 bases removed from V and 1 base from J, the gap between germline ends came to 7 bases. Germline CDR1 reads GTSNPN; CDR2 reads SVGIG (reference sequence). This CDR3 comprises 12 residues.